The clone carrying this T cell receptor beta chain was seen only a few times. Its antigen is undetermined. The source of the sample is a study of naive and memory T cell subsets. Notes on the study in general: Over 95% of naive TCR sequences appeared only once after error correction, unlike memory subsets.

CDR3 length: 15 amino acids. Trimming stripped 0 bases from V and 8 bases from J, with 16 bases between. The V gene's germline CDR1 is LGHNA and CDR2 YNFKEQ. After CD4 positive bead selection, the CD4-negative fraction gave CD8 T cells. An equimolar mix of two oligonucleotides served as the beta constant-region primer for TRBC1 and TRBC2. Nested alpha and beta constant-region primers with the SP2 primer drove four PCR rounds on ligated cDNA. TCRdb reprocessed the UMI-ligation and nested PCR reads via MiXCR and lists one record per CDR3 protein. Here the sample spans some 80,000 distinct CDR3 sequences, 9% being singletons.

The chain uses TRBV4-2 and TRBJ1-2, with D possibly TRBD1 on 6 matching bases. This receptor was identified in a human donor in good health. Material for sequencing was naive CD8+ T cells from blood. The CDR3 nucleotides read TGTGCCAGCAGCCAAGATAGCAGCAGGGACAAGGGCTACACCTTC. Translated, it gives CASSQDSSRDKGYTF.